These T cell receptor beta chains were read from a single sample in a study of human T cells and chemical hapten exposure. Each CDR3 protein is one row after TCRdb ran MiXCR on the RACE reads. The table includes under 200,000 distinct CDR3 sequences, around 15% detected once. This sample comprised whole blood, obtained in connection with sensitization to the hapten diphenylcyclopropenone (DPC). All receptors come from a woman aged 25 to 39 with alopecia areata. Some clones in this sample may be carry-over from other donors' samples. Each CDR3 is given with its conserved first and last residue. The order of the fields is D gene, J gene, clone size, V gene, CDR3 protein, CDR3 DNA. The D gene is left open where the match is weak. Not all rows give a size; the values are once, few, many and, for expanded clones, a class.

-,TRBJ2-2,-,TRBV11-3,CASSLDRGTGELFF,TGTGCCAGCAGCTTAGATCGGGGGACCGGGGAGCTGTTTTTT
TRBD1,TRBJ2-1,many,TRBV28,CASSFSQGPSFSYNEQFF,TGTGCCAGCAGTTTCTCACAGGGGCCGTCCTTCTCCTACAATGAGCAGTTCTTC
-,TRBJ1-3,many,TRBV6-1,CASSIESSGNTIYF,TGTGCCAGCAGTATCGAGAGCTCTGGAAACACCATATATTTT
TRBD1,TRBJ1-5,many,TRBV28,CASSLHRGRGGSNQPQHF,TGTGCCAGCAGTTTACACAGGGGGCGAGGAGGCAGCAATCAGCCCCAGCATTTT
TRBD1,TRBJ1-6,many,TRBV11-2,CASSLGRGNNSPLHF,TGTGCCAGCAGCTTAGGCAGGGGGAACAATTCACCCCTCCACTTT
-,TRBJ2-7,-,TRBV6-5,CASSYSVTEPYEQYF,TGTGCCAGCAGTTACTCGGTGACAGAGCCCTACGAGCAGTACTTC
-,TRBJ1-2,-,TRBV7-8,CASSLGRAPYTF,TGTGCCAGCAGCTTAGGGAGGGCACCCTACACCTTC
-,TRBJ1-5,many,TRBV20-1,CSARRGSQPQHF,TGCAGTGCCAGAAGGGGGAGTCAGCCCCAGCATTTT
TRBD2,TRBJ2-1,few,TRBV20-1,CSARDPSGIYNEQFF,TGCAGTGCCAGAGACCCTAGCGGGATATACAATGAGCAGTTCTTC
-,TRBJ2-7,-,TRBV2,CASSESQVLSYEQYF,TGTGCCAGCAGTGAGTCACAGGTCTTGTCCTACGAGCAGTACTTC
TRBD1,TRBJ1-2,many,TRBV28,CASSSPQGAVGYTF,TGTGCCAGCAGTTCTCCCCAGGGGGCCGTCGGCTACACCTTC
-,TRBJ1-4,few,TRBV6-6,CASSYRAASPTNEKLFF,TGTGCCAGCAGTTACAGGGCAGCTAGCCCAACTAATGAAAAACTGTTTTTT
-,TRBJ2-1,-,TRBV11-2,CASSRGRPTYNEQFF,TGTGCCAGCAGCCGAGGACGGCCCACCTACAATGAGCAGTTCTTC
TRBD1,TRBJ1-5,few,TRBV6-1,CASSLQGAGNQPQHF,TGTGCCAGCAGTTTACAGGGGGCTGGCAATCAGCCCCAGCATTTT
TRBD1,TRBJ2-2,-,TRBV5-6,CATYRRTGANTGELFF,TGTGCCACATACCGACGGACAGGGGCGAACACCGGGGAGCTGTTTTTT
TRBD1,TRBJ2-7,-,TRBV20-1,CSARHGQGWQYF,TGCAGTGCTAGGCACGGACAGGGGTGGCAGTACTTC
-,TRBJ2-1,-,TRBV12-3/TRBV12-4,CASKGGYNEQFF,TGTGCCAGCAAGGGGGGCTACAATGAGCAGTTCTTC
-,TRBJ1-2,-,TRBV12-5,CASGLAGANYGYTF,TGTGCTAGTGGTTTGGCCGGAGCTAACTATGGCTACACCTTC